A selection of T cell receptor beta chains follows, all from one sample in a study of blood T cells in healthy people across ages. TCRdb fed the 5' RACE reads into MiXCR, producing one record per CDR3 protein. Of around 1,700,000 distinct CDR3 sequences listed, 28% are singletons. Sequencing was done on a sample of blood. These receptors were taken from a woman aged 25 to 39 in good health. Both conserved end residues are part of each CDR3. Fields, in order: clone size, V gene, J gene, CDR3 length, D gene, CDR3 DNA, CDR3 protein. A D gene is named only where the DNA matches it firmly. Rows give clone size only sometimes, using once, few, many, or a class for an expanded clone.

clone_size: -
v_call: TRBV7-9
j_call: TRBJ1-4
cdr3_length: 13
d_call: -
cdr3_nt: TGTGCCAGCCGGGACAATACTAATGAAAAACTGTTTTTT
cdr3_aa: CASRDNTNEKLFF

clone_size: many
v_call: TRBV24-1
j_call: TRBJ2-1
cdr3_length: 15
d_call: -
cdr3_nt: TGTGCCACCAGTGATTCCGGACAGTCGGGCAATGAGCAGTTCTTC
cdr3_aa: CATSDSGQSGNEQFF

clone_size: -
v_call: TRBV12-3/TRBV12-4
j_call: TRBJ1-1
cdr3_length: 14
d_call: TRBD1
cdr3_nt: TGTGCCAGCAGTCCTTTGGGACAGGGGTATAAAGCTTTCTTT
cdr3_aa: CASSPLGQGYKAFF

clone_size: few
v_call: TRBV20-1
j_call: TRBJ1-1
cdr3_length: 13
d_call: TRBD1
cdr3_nt: TGCAGTGCTCCTCAACAGGGGCGCACTGAAGCTTTCTTT
cdr3_aa: CSAPQQGRTEAFF

clone_size: few
v_call: TRBV5-1
j_call: TRBJ2-2
cdr3_length: 17
d_call: -
cdr3_nt: TGCGCCAGCAGCCTGGACATAATAGCCTCGAACACCGGGGAGCTGTTTTTT
cdr3_aa: CASSLDIIASNTGELFF

clone_size: -
v_call: TRBV5-5
j_call: TRBJ2-1
cdr3_length: 14
d_call: -
cdr3_nt: TGTGCCAGCAGCTGGGGAGACGGTTACAATGAGCAGTTCTTC
cdr3_aa: CASSWGDGYNEQFF

clone_size: -
v_call: TRBV14
j_call: TRBJ1-1
cdr3_length: 16
d_call: -
cdr3_nt: TGTGCCAGCAGCCAAGCGGGGGCCCTCCCGGGGACTGAAGCTTTCTTT
cdr3_aa: CASSQAGALPGTEAFF

clone_size: many
v_call: TRBV29-1
j_call: TRBJ2-7
cdr3_length: 12
d_call: TRBD2
cdr3_nt: TGTAGCGTTGAACCTAGCGGGGGGGAGCAGTACTTC
cdr3_aa: CSVEPSGGEQYF

clone_size: few
v_call: TRBV7-9
j_call: TRBJ1-2
cdr3_length: 17
d_call: TRBD1
cdr3_nt: TGTGCCAGCAGCTTTGTCACTCCGGGGACAGGGAAAAAGGGCTACACCTTC
cdr3_aa: CASSFVTPGTGKKGYTF

clone_size: few
v_call: TRBV7-9
j_call: TRBJ1-1
cdr3_length: 12
d_call: -
cdr3_nt: TGTGCCACACGGGACATGAACACTGAAGCTTTCTTT
cdr3_aa: CATRDMNTEAFF

clone_size: few
v_call: TRBV7-2
j_call: TRBJ2-7
cdr3_length: 12
d_call: -
cdr3_nt: TGTGCCAGCAGCTCTTTTACGGACGAGCAGTACTTC
cdr3_aa: CASSSFTDEQYF

clone_size: few
v_call: TRBV12-3/TRBV12-4
j_call: TRBJ1-1
cdr3_length: 13
d_call: TRBD1
cdr3_nt: TGTGCCAGCAGTAACCGGGACAGCCCTGAAGCTTTCTTT
cdr3_aa: CASSNRDSPEAFF

clone_size: once
v_call: TRBV12-3/TRBV12-4
j_call: TRBJ1-6
cdr3_length: 14
d_call: -
cdr3_nt: TGTGCCAGCAGTACTGGGGGCGCCGGTTCACCCCTCCACTTT
cdr3_aa: CASSTGGAGSPLHF

clone_size: -
v_call: TRBV20-1
j_call: TRBJ2-5
cdr3_length: 14
d_call: TRBD1
cdr3_nt: TGCAGTGCTAGTCCCCTGGACAGGGAGGAGACCCAGTACTTC
cdr3_aa: CSASPLDREETQYF

clone_size: -
v_call: TRBV2
j_call: TRBJ2-5
cdr3_length: 11
d_call: -
cdr3_nt: TGTGCCAACAATTTACGGGAGACCCAGTACTTC
cdr3_aa: CANNLRETQYF

clone_size: -
v_call: TRBV6-1
j_call: TRBJ1-5
cdr3_length: 11
d_call: -
cdr3_nt: TGTGCCAGCAAGAGCAATCAGCCCCAGCATTTT
cdr3_aa: CASKSNQPQHF

clone_size: -
v_call: TRBV15
j_call: TRBJ2-7
cdr3_length: 16
d_call: -
cdr3_nt: TGTGCCACCAGCAGAGCAGGCTCGACAGGTCACTACGAGCAGTACTTC
cdr3_aa: CATSRAGSTGHYEQYF

clone_size: many
v_call: TRBV13
j_call: TRBJ2-6
cdr3_length: 10
d_call: -
cdr3_nt: TGTGCCAGCAGCTTACCTTTCCTGACTTTC
cdr3_aa: CASSLPFLTF

clone_size: many
v_call: TRBV11-2
j_call: TRBJ2-1
cdr3_length: 14
d_call: -
cdr3_nt: TGTGCCAGCAGCTCCACTAGGAGATACAATGAGCAGTTCTTC
cdr3_aa: CASSSTRRYNEQFF

clone_size: -
v_call: TRBV7-9
j_call: TRBJ1-2
cdr3_length: 12
d_call: TRBD1
cdr3_nt: TGTGCCGGCAGCATCGGACAGGATGGCTACACCTTC
cdr3_aa: CAGSIGQDGYTF

clone_size: -
v_call: TRBV7-9
j_call: TRBJ1-4
cdr3_length: 13
d_call: -
cdr3_nt: TGTGCCAGCAGCGTGGACCTGAGTGAAAAACTGTTTTTT
cdr3_aa: CASSVDLSEKLFF

clone_size: -
v_call: TRBV10-1
j_call: TRBJ2-7
cdr3_length: 13
d_call: TRBD2
cdr3_nt: TGCGCCAGGAGTGAGGGCGGGAGCTACGAGCAGTACTTC
cdr3_aa: CARSEGGSYEQYF

clone_size: -
v_call: TRBV24-1
j_call: TRBJ2-4
cdr3_length: 14
d_call: TRBD2
cdr3_nt: TGTGCCACCAGTGATAGCGGGAGGGCCAGTGAGCAGTACTTC
cdr3_aa: CATSDSGRASEQYF

clone_size: few
v_call: TRBV28
j_call: TRBJ2-7
cdr3_length: 16
d_call: -
cdr3_nt: TGTGCCAGCAGCTCCCTGGGGGCGCGGAGTTCCTACGAGCAGTACTTC
cdr3_aa: CASSSLGARSSYEQYF

clone_size: -
v_call: TRBV27
j_call: TRBJ2-1
cdr3_length: 14
d_call: TRBD2
cdr3_nt: TGTGCCAGCAGTTTAGGGGAGGGATCCTACGAGCAGTTCTTC
cdr3_aa: CASSLGEGSYEQFF

clone_size: few
v_call: TRBV6-5
j_call: TRBJ2-7
cdr3_length: 14
d_call: -
cdr3_nt: TGTGCCAGCAGTTACACGGTCGGAAGCAGCGAGCAGTACTTC
cdr3_aa: CASSYTVGSSEQYF

clone_size: once
v_call: TRBV3-1
j_call: TRBJ1-2
cdr3_length: 15
d_call: TRBD1
cdr3_nt: TGTGCCAGCAGTTCGTTACTCAGGGGGGACTATGGCTACACCTTC
cdr3_aa: CASSSLLRGDYGYTF

clone_size: few
v_call: TRBV6-5
j_call: TRBJ2-7
cdr3_length: 16
d_call: TRBD2
cdr3_nt: TGTGCCAGCACCAGACCTACTAGCGGGAACTCCTACGAGCAGTACTTC
cdr3_aa: CASTRPTSGNSYEQYF

clone_size: many
v_call: TRBV27
j_call: TRBJ1-2
cdr3_length: 12
d_call: -
cdr3_nt: TGTGCCAGCAGTTCGGCCGGCTATGGCTACACCTTC
cdr3_aa: CASSSAGYGYTF

clone_size: many
v_call: TRBV5-4
j_call: TRBJ1-4
cdr3_length: 14
d_call: TRBD1
cdr3_nt: TGTGCCAGCAGCTTGAACAGGGGGAGTGAAAAACTGTTTTTT
cdr3_aa: CASSLNRGSEKLFF

clone_size: -
v_call: TRBV5-1
j_call: TRBJ2-1
cdr3_length: 16
d_call: TRBD2
cdr3_nt: TGCGCCAGCAGCTTGGATCCGGCGGGAGCAGGGAATGAGCAGTTCTTC
cdr3_aa: CASSLDPAGAGNEQFF

clone_size: -
v_call: TRBV29-1
j_call: TRBJ2-3
cdr3_length: 17
d_call: TRBD1
cdr3_nt: TGCAGCGTTGAAGATCTAGTGGGGACAGGGAGGACAGATACGCAGTATTTT
cdr3_aa: CSVEDLVGTGRTDTQYF

clone_size: few
v_call: TRBV4-2
j_call: TRBJ2-4
cdr3_length: 12
d_call: -
cdr3_nt: TGTGCCAGCAGCCAGGACCAAAACATTCAGTACTTC
cdr3_aa: CASSQDQNIQYF

clone_size: -
v_call: TRBV28
j_call: TRBJ1-4
cdr3_length: 15
d_call: -
cdr3_nt: TGTGCCAGCAGTTCCGGAGCGGCAACTAATGAAAAACTGTTTTTT
cdr3_aa: CASSSGAATNEKLFF

clone_size: few
v_call: TRBV11-2
j_call: TRBJ1-2
cdr3_length: 13
d_call: -
cdr3_nt: TGTGCCAGCAGCCTAGAATTTGGCCATGGCTACACCTTC
cdr3_aa: CASSLEFGHGYTF